The 7 T cell receptor beta chains in this list originate from one sample, sequenced in a study of lymphopenia after photon versus proton radiotherapy. Libraries were prepared by immunoSEQ multiplex PCR; TCRdb keeps only in-frame clonotypes and omits some of them. The sample has 15,000 to 20,000 clones, roughly nine tenths seen once. The source material was peripheral blood, sampled from a patient treated with photon-based radiotherapy. All receptors come from a middle-aged woman with cholangiocarcinoma.

The V and J genes are TRBV21-1 and TRBJ1-4. TRBV21-1 is labeled a pseudogene. The CDR3 extends over 16 amino acids. The CDR3 sequence is CASSSHSDSEREKLFF. The CDR3, as DNA: TGTGCCAGCAGCTCCCACAGTGACTCGGAGAGGGAAAAACTGTTTTTT.

This clone was detected a few times. V is TRBV12-5 and J is TRBJ2-7; 9 bases map to TRBD2. From germline, CDR1 is LGHNT and CDR2 FRNRAP. The CDR3 spans 14 residues. V was pared by 5 bases and J by 0 bases, with 2 bases of the junction left unmatched. The CDR3 region is CASGDSGSSYEQYF. The CDR3 region has the DNA TGTGCTAGTGGTGATAGCGGGAGCTCCTACGAGCAGTACTTC.

The V gene is TRBV5-8, the J gene TRBJ2-1; no firm D call. The germline CDR1 and CDR2 sequences are SGHTS and YDEGEE. The CDR3 loop spans 13 amino acids. With 1 base removed from V and 8 bases from J, the gap between germline ends came to 10 bases. The CDR3 sequence is CASSLLNGDEQFF. The DNA for the CDR3 is TGTGCCAGCAGCTTGCTCAATGGGGATGAGCAGTTCTTC. Based on the CDR3 plus reference TRBV5-8 and TRBJ2-1, the full variable domain is EAGVTQSPTHLIKTRGQQATLRCSPISGHTSVYWYQQALGLGLQFLLWYDEGEERNRGNFPPRFSGRQFPNYSSELNVNALELEDSALYLCASSLLNGDEQFFGPGTRLTVL.

The J gene is TRBJ2-7, the V gene TRBV21-1. TRBV21-1 corresponds to a pseudogene. The CDR3 is 18 amino acids. The CDR3 nucleotides are TGTGCCAGCAGCCCATCTCTACCGGGCCTCAATCCCGCCTACGAGCAGTACTTC. Translation: CASSPSLPGLNPAYEQYF.

V gene TRBV2 combines with J gene TRBJ2-2; the D is unclear. Germline V lookup: CDR1 SNHLY, CDR2 FYNNEI. The CDR3 sequence is 15 residues long. Trimming left V 7 bases short and J 1 base short, with 13 bases between. The CDR3 sequence: CASISVIRNTGELFF. The CDR3 DNA reads TGTGCCAGCATTTCGGTCATTAGGAACACCGGGGAGCTGTTTTTT.

The V gene is TRBV6-6, the J gene TRBJ2-7; the D is unclear. The germline gives CDR1 MNHNY, CDR2 SVGAGI (reference sequence). The CDR3 is made up of 13 amino acids. The ends were cut back, 0 bases at V and 3 bases at J, with 6 bases in the middle. CDR3 sequence reads: CASSYSRVYEQYF. CDR3 in DNA: TGTGCCAGCAGTTACTCAAGAGTCTACGAGCAGTACTTC.

CDR3: CASSIDGGKEQYF. DNA for the CDR3: TGTGCCAGTAGTATAGACGGAGGAAAGGAGCAGTACTTC. J is TRBJ2-7 and V is TRBV19, with D possibly TRBD2 on 5 matching bases. V lost 0 bases, J lost 7 bases, and 10 bases lay in between. The CDR3 length is 13 residues. The germline V gene has CDR1 LNHDA and CDR2 SQIVND (reference sequence).